What follows describes a single TCR beta chain. Its antigen is still unknown. This entry is derived from a study of OX40 agonist ivuxolimab in advanced cancers. General observations from the study: Expanded clones belonging to CD8+ T cells outnumbered, on average, those of CD4+.

The investigators sampled blood at baseline, at cycle 4 day 1, and at cycle 7 day 1. Data came from immunoSEQ multiplex PCR; TCRdb stores just in-frame clones and leaves some out. The table records fewer than 25,000 clones, 75% to 85% of them present only once. This CDR3 comprises 14 residues. The J segment lost 6 bases and the V segment lost 5 bases, leaving 9 bases of the junction unmatched. Germline assignment: CDR1 MNHEY and CDR2 SMNVEV (reference sequence). The chain carries TRBV27 and TRBJ2-7; 8 nucleotides match TRBD1. The source material was CD4+ or CD8+ T cells sorted from blood, sampled in a trial of the OX40 agonist ivuxolimab. The receptor comes from an adult with an advanced solid tumor such as melanoma, head and neck, liver or kidney cancer. The CDR3 protein is CASSTRTGLGEQYF. CDR3 DNA: TGTGCCAGCAGTACCAGGACAGGGCTCGGCGAGCAGTACTTC.